This T cell receptor (beta chain) was sequenced for a study of CD8+ T cells in alopecia areata. Indicated treatment: oral pan-JAK inhibitor, 5-10 mg twice daily. There are a few counts of this clone. cDNA serving as the sequencing template came from extracted, reverse transcribed RNA. Repertoires were generated with immunoSEQ multiplex PCR, while TCRdb's copy carries only in-frame clones and drops some. The table shows some 220,000 clones, with under 75% occurring only once. V was pared by 2 bases and J by 9 bases, with 6 bases of the junction left unmatched. Germline lookup yields CDR1 SGDLS and CDR2 YYNGEE. The CDR3 consists of 14 residues.

The TCR originated in a human donor with alopecia areata. This chain connects TRBV9 to TRBJ2-1; 9 bases agree with TRBD1. This material consisted of CD4+ T cells sorted from blood, taken at week 4, from a patient treated with tofacitinib. CDR3 amino acids: CASSVQTGGAEQFF. CDR3 DNA: TGTGCCAGCAGCGTTCAGACAGGGGGAGCTGAGCAGTTCTTC.